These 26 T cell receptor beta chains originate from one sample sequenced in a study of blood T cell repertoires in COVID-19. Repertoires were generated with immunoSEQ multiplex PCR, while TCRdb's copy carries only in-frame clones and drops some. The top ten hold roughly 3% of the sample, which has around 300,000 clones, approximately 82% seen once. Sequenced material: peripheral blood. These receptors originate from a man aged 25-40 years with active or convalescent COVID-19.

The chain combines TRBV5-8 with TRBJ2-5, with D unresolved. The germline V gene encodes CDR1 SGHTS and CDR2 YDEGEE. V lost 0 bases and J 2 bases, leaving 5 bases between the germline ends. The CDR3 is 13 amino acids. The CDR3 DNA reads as TGTGCCAGCAGCTTGGGGCAGCAAGAGACCCAGTACTTC. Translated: CASSLGQQETQYF.

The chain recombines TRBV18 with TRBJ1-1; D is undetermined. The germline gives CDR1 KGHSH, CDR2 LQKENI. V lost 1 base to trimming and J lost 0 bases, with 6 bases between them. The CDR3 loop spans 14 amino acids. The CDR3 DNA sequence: TGTGCCAGCTCACCACTGACAATGAACACTGAAGCTTTCTTT. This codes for CASSPLTMNTEAFF.

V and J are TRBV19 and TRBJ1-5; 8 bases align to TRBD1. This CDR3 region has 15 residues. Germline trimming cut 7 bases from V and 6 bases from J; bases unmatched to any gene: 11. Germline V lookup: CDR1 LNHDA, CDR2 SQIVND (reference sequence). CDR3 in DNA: TGTGCCAGTAAGGCAGGGGGCACCATCGGTCAGCCCCAGCATTTT. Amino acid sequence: CASKAGGTIGQPQHF.

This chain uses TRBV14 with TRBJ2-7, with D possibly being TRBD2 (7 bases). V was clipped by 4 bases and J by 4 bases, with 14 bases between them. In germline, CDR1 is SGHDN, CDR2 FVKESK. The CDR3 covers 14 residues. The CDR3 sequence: CASSLRGARYEQYF. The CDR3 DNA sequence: TGTGCCAGCAGCCTCCGGGGGGCGAGGTACGAGCAGTACTTC.

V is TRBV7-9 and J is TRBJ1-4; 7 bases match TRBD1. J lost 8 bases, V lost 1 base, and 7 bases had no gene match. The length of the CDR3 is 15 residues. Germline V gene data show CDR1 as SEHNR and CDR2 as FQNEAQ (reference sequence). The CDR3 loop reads CASSLGAEGAEKLFF. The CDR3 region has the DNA TGTGCCAGCAGCTTAGGGGCGGAGGGGGCGGAAAAACTGTTTTTT.

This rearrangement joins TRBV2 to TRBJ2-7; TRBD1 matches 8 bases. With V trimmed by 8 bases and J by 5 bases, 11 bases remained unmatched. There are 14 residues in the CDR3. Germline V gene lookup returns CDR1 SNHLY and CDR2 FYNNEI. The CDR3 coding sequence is TGTGCCAGCGAGACAGGGGTTCGGACGAACGAGCAGTACTTC. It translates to CASETGVRTNEQYF.

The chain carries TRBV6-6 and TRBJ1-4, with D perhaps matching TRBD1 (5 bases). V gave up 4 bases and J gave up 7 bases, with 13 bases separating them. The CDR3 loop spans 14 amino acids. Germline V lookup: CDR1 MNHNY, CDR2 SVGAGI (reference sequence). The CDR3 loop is CASSFQGYLEKLFF. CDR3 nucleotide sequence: TGTGCCAGCAGTTTCCAGGGTTATCTTGAAAAACTGTTTTTT.

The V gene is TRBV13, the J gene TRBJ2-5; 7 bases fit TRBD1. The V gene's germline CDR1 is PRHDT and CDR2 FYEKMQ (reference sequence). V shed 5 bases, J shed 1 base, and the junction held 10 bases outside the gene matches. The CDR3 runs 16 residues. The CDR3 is CASSPNHRGPQETQYF. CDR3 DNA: TGTGCCAGCAGCCCCAACCACAGGGGCCCCCAAGAGACCCAGTACTTC.

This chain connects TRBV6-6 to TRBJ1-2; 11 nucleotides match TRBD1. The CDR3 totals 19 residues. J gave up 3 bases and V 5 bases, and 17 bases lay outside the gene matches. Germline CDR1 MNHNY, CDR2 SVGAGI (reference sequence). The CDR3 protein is CASSPFLSGTGGNYYGYTF. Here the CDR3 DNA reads TGTGCCAGCAGTCCATTCTTATCCGGGACAGGGGGGAATTACTATGGCTACACCTTC.

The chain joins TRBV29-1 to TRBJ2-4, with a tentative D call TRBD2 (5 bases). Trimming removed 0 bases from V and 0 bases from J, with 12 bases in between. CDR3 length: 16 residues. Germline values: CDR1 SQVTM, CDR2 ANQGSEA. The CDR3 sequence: CSVEEFRDLAKNIQYF. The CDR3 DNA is TGCAGCGTTGAAGAGTTCCGGGATTTAGCCAAAAACATTCAGTACTTC.

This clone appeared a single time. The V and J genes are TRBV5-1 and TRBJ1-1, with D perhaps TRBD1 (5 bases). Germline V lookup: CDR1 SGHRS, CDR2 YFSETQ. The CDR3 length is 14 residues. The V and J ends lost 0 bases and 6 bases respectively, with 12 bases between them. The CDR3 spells CASSLEPGLAEAFF. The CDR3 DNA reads TGCGCCAGCAGCTTGGAGCCAGGGTTGGCTGAAGCTTTCTTT.

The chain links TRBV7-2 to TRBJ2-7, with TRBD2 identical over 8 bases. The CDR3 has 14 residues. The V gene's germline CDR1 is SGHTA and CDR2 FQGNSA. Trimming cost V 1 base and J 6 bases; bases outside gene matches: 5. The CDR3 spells CASSLEYGRGEQYF. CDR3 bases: TGTGCCAGCAGCTTAGAATACGGGAGGGGCGAGCAGTACTTC.

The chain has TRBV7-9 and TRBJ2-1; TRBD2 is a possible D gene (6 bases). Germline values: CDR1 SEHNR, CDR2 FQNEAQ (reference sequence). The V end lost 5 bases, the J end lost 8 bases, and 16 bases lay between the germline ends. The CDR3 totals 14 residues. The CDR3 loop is CASSARRAADEQFF. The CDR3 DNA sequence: TGTGCCAGCAGCGCGCGGAGGGCTGCGGATGAGCAGTTCTTC. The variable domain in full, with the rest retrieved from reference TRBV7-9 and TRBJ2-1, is DTGVSQNPRHKITKRGQNVTFRCDPISEHNRLYWYRQTLGQGPEFLTYFQNEAQLEKSRLLSDRFSAERPKGSFSTLEIQRTEQGDSAMYLCASSARRAADEQFFGPGTRLTVL.

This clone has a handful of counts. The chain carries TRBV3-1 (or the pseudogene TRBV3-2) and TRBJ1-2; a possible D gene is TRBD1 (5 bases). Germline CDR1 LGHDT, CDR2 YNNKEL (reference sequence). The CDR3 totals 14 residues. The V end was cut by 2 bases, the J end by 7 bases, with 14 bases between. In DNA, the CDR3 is TGTGCCAGCAGCCAACTACACCTCCAGGGTGGCTACACCTTC. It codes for CASSQLHLQGGYTF.

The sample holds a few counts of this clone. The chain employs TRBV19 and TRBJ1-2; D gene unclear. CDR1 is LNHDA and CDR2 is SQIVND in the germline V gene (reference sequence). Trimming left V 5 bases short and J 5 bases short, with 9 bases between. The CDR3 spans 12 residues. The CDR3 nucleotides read TGTGCCAGTAGTGGACTTTCTTATGGCTACACCTTC. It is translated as CASSGLSYGYTF.

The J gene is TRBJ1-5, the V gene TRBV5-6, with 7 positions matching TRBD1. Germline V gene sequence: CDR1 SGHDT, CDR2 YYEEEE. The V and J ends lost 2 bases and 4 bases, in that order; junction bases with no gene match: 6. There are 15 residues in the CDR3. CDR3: CASSFFAGGNQPQHF. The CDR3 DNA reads TGTGCCAGCAGCTTCTTCGCAGGGGGAAATCAGCCCCAGCATTTT.

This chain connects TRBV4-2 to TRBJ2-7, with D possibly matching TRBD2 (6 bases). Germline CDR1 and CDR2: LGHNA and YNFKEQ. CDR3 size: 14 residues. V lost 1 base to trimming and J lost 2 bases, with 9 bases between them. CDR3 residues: CASSQGSGTYEQYF. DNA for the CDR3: TGTGCCAGCAGCCAAGGTAGCGGAACCTACGAGCAGTACTTC.

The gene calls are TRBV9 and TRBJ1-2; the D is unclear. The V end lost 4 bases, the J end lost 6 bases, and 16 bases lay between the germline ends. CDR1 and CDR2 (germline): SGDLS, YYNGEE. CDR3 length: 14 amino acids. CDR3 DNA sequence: TGTGCCAGCAGCCTCTCGGGAGGATACCATGGCTACACCTTC. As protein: CASSLSGGYHGYTF. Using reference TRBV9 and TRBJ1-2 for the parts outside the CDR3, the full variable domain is DSGVTQTPKHLITATGQRVTLRCSPRSGDLSVYWYQQSLDQGLQFLIQYYNGEERAKGNILERFSAQQFPDLHSELNLSSLELGDSALYFCASSLSGGYHGYTFGSGTRLTVV.

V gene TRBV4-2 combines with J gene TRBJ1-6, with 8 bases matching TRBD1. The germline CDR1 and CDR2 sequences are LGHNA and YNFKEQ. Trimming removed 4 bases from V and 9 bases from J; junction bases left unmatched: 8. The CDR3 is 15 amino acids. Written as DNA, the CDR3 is TGTGCCAGCAGCCGCCTGACAGGGGATTCTTCACCCCTCCACTTT. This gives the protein CASSRLTGDSSPLHF.

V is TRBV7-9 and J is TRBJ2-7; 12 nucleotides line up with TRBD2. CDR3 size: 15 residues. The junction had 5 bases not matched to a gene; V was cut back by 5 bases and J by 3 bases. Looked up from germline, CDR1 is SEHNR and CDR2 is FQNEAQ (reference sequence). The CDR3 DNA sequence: TGTGCCAGCAGCCCGACTAGCGGGGGTGGCTACGAGCAGTACTTC. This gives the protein CASSPTSGGGYEQYF.

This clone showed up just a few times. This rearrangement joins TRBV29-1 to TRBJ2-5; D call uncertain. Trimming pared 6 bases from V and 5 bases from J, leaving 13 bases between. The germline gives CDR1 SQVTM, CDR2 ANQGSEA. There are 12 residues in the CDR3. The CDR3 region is CSVTIDRETQYF. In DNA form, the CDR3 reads TGCAGCGTAACTATTGATCGGGAGACCCAGTACTTC.

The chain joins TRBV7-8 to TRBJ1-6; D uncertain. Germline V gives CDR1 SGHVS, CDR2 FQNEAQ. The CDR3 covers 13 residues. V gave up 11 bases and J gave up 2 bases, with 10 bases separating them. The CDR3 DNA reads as TGTGCCTCCCAGGCACCCTATAATTCACCCCTCCACTTT. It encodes CASQAPYNSPLHF.

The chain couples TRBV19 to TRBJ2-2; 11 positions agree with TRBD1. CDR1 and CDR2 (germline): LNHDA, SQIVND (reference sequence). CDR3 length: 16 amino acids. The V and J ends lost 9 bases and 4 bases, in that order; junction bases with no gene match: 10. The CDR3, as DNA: TGTGCCAGCCTCAATTTTGGGACAGGGGGCACCGGGGAGCTGTTTTTT. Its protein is CASLNFGTGGTGELFF.

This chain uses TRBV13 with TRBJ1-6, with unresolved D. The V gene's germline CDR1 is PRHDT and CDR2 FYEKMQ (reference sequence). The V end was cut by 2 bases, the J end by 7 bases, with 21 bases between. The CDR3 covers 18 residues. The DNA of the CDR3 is TGTGCCAGCAGCTTATACAATCGTCGGAGGGTGGGGAATTCACCCCTCCACTTT. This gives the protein CASSLYNRRRVGNSPLHF.

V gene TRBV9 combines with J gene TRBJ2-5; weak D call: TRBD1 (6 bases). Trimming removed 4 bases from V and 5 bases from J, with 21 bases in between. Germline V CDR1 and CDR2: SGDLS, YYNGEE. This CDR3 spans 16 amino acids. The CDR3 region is CASSPRGDFLYETQYF. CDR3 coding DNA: TGTGCCAGCAGCCCCAGGGGCGATTTTCTGTACGAGACCCAGTACTTC.

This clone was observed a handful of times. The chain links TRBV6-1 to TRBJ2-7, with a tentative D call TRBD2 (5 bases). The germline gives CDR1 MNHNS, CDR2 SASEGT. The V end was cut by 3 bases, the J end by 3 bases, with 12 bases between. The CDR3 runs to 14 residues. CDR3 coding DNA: TGTGCCAGCAGTGACGGACTTGCGGGCTACGAGCAGTACTTC. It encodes CASSDGLAGYEQYF.